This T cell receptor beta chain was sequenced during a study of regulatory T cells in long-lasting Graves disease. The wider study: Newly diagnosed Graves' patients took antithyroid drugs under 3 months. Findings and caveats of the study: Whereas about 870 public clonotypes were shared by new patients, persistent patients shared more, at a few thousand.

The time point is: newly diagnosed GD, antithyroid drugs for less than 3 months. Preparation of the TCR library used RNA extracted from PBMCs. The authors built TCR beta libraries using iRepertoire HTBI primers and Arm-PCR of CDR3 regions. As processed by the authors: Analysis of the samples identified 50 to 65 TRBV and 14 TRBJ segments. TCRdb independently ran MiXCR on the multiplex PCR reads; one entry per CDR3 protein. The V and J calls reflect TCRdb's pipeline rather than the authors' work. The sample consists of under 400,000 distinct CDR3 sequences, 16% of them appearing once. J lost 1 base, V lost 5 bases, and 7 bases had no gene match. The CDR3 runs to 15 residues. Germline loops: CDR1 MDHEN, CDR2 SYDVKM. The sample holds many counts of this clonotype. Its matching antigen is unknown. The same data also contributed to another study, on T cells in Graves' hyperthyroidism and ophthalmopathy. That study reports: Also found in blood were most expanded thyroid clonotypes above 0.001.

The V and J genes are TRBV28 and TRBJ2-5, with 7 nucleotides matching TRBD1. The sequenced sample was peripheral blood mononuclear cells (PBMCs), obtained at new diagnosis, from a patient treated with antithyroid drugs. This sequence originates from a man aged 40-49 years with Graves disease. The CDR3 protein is CASSTRQGIQETQYF. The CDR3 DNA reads TGTGCCAGCAGTACCCGACAGGGTATCCAAGAGACCCAGTACTTC.